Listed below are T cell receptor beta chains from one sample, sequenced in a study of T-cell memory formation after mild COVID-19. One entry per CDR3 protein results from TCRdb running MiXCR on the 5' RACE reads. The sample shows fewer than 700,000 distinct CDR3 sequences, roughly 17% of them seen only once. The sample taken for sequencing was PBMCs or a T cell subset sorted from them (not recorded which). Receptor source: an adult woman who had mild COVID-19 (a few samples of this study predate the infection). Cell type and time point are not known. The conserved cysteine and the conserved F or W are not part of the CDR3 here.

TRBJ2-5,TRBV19,ASSMRTGETQY
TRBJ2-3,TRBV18,ASSPGLAGLVGTDTQY
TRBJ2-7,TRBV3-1,ASSQVPYEQY
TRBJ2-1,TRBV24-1,ATRGSSSYNEQF
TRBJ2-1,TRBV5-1,ASRSFGRSGSHNEQF
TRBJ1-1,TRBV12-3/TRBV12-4,ASSWSTSRTEAF
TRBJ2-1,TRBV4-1,ASSRAGQGVGEQF
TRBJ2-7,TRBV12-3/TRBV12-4,ASSLIGGASYEQY
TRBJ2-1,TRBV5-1,ASTGPAEYNEQF
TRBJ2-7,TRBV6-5,ASSYRQGGYEQY
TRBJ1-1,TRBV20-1,SARDASRLRNTEAF
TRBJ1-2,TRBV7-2,ASSPRPRGFHGYT